This TCR beta chain came from a study of blood T cell repertoires in COVID-19. As for the study in general: Researchers got acute and convalescent COVID-19 samples from the United States, Italy and Spain. Nucleic acid was either cDNA or gDNA, and it came from T cells, B-cell-depleted T cells, or PBMCs.

Authors' methods: Reference gene primer amplification gave estimated nucleated cell counts. Assay: immunoSEQ multiplex PCR; the TCRdb copy retains only in-frame clones and omits some. Clone size and V and J calls were adopted from that table, with D and trimming inferred from the DNA. The sample holds 250,000 to 300,000 clones, approximately 86% seen once. CDR3 length equals 18 residues. With V trimmed by 3 bases and J by 4 bases, 14 bases remained unmatched. V usage is TRBV6-7 and J usage is TRBJ2-3; 9 bases match TRBD1. TRBV6-7 has ORF status, its function being uncertain. The receptor's source is a man aged 30 to 45 with active or convalescent COVID-19. Input material: peripheral blood. CDR3 coding DNA: TGTGCCAGCAGTTATTTCGACGACCGGGGACAGGGCCCAGATACGCAGTATTTT. Translated, it gives CASSYFDDRGQGPDTQYF.